This T cell receptor (beta chain) was sequenced in a study of identical twins. Study results and caveats: The degree of excess twin sharing was weaker in beta out-of-frame sequences. Insertions were reduced in abundant cord blood beta clonotypes but not in memory repertoires. Invariant MAIT and iNKT cells are populations that could partly confound zero-insertion analyses.

This clonotype was counted at least ten times. As yet, its antigen is unknown. The ends were cut back, 4 bases at V and 2 bases at J, with 27 bases in the middle. CDR3 length equals 18 residues. Germline values: CDR1 SQVTM, CDR2 ANQGSEA. Through template switching, a universal primer site was introduced, and the cDNA contained unique molecular identifiers. TCRdb analysed the 5' RACE reads with MiXCR anew, one entry per CDR3 protein. This sample has approximately 1.8 million distinct CDR3 sequences, with roughly a third found just once. This receptor was obtained from a newborn girl in good health. J is TRBJ2-7 and V is TRBV29-1; D is uncertain. The sequenced sample consisted of cord blood. The CDR3 nucleotides read TGCAGCGTTGCCGATCCGAACCAATTACAGTCCTCTACCTACGAGCAGTACTTC. This encodes CSVADPNQLQSSTYEQYF.